Listed below are T cell receptor beta chains from one sample, sequenced in a study of T cells after posttransplantation cyclophosphamide. The protocol was immunoSEQ multiplex PCR, while the TCRdb copy is restricted to in-frame clones and leaves out a portion. The sample consists of 20,000 to 25,000 clones, around 87% of them appearing once. The specimen was PBMCs, collected 359 days after allogeneic stem cell transplant with calcineurin inhibitor and methotrexate. These receptors all stem from a female patient aged 30-39 years who received an allogeneic stem cell transplant from an unrelated donor, was CMV-positive, and had acute and chronic GVHD. Some T cells may be graft donor cells. Each CDR3 is given with its conserved first and last residue. Fields, in order: D gene, clone size, J gene, V gene, CDR3 DNA, CDR3 protein. D genes are given only for firm matches. Clone size, where shown, is once, few, many, or a class for clones that have expanded.

. | . | TRBJ1-2 | TRBV30 | TGTGCCTGGACCACAGGGATCGGCTACACCTTC | CAWTTGIGYTF
. | . | TRBJ2-1 | TRBV25-1 | TGTGCCAGCAGTGAGGCAGGTCCCTACAATGAGCAGTTCTTC | CASSEAGPYNEQFF
. | . | TRBJ1-6 | TRBV6-5 | TGTGCCAGCAGTTACTCAGCCAACCTGGATTCACCCCTCCACTTT | CASSYSANLDSPLHF
. | . | TRBJ1-1 | TRBV4-3 | TGCGCCAGCAGCAAATCGGACAGAAGGGACACTGAAGCTTTCTTT | CASSKSDRRDTEAFF
. | once | TRBJ2-1 | TRBV11-1 | TGTGCCAGCAGTCTCAGGGGGAGCGGGAGTATAGGTGAGCAGTTCTTC | CASSLRGSGSIGEQFF
TRBD1 | . | TRBJ1-6 | TRBV27 | TGTGCCAGCAGTCCGACATCGACAGGGGGCGGAAGAAACCTCCACTTT | CASSPTSTGGGRNLHF
. | . | TRBJ2-5 | TRBV12-2 | TGTGCAAGTCGCCCAGGACTAGCGGGGGAGACCCAGTACTTC | CASRPGLAGETQYF
. | . | TRBJ2-6 | TRBV30 | TGTGCCTGGTGCCGGGGTGCTGGGGCCAACGTCCTGACTTTC | CAWCRGAGANVLTF
. | . | TRBJ1-5 | TRBV18 | TGTGCCAGCTCACCAAGAGGAAATAGCAATCAGCCCCAGCATTTT | CASSPRGNSNQPQHF
TRBD2 | . | TRBJ2-2 | TRBV5-1 | TGCGCCAGCAGCCCCTTAGCGGGAGCTAATTCCGGGGAGCTGTTTTTT | CASSPLAGANSGELFF
TRBD2 | . | TRBJ2-3 | TRBV7-2 | TGTGCCAGCAGCTTAGGCATTAGCGGGAGCTCAGATACGCAGTATTTT | CASSLGISGSSDTQYF
TRBD2 | once | TRBJ2-1 | TRBV4-3 | TGCGCCAGCAGCCAAGAATTCAGCGGGAGCCGCAATGAGCAGTTCTTC | CASSQEFSGSRNEQFF
. | . | TRBJ1-1 | TRBV29-1 | TGCAGCGTTGAAGCACAGGGTCGAGGTGCTGAAGCTTTCTTT | CSVEAQGRGAEAFF
TRBD2 | . | TRBJ2-3 | TRBV11-2 | TGTGCCAGCAGTTATAGTTTCGGGAGGGGCTCAGATACGCAGTATTTT | CASSYSFGRGSDTQYF
. | . | TRBJ2-3 | TRBV7-3 | TGTGCCAGCAGCTTATACTACACAGATACGCAGTATTTT | CASSLYYTDTQYF
TRBD1 | . | TRBJ2-5 | TRBV5-4 | TGTGCCAGCAGCGATAGACAGGGGATCGAGACCCAGTACTTC | CASSDRQGIETQYF
TRBD2 | . | TRBJ2-1 | TRBV9 | TGTGCCAGCAGCGTAGGAGGTCTAGCGGGATTGAATGAGCAGTTCTTC | CASSVGGLAGLNEQFF
. | . | TRBJ2-5 | TRBV10-1 | TGCGCCAGAAGGAGGGAGACCCAGTACTTC | CARRRETQYF
TRBD2 | . | TRBJ2-1 | TRBV6-5 | TGTGCCAGCAGTCCGACGGGAGGAACCTACAATGAGCAGTTCTTC | CASSPTGGTYNEQFF
TRBD2 | once | TRBJ2-4 | TRBV7-3 | TGTGCCAGCAGTAGCGGGGTCGGATCATCTCAGTACTTC | CASSSGVGSSQYF
TRBD1 | once | TRBJ2-7 | TRBV5-6 | TGTGCCAGCAGCCCGACAGGGTCACCGTCCTACGAGCAGTACTTC | CASSPTGSPSYEQYF
TRBD1 | once | TRBJ1-2 | TRBV2 | TGTGCCAGCAGCCTAAACACAGGGGGTGGCTATGGCTACACCTTC | CASSLNTGGGYGYTF
. | . | TRBJ2-5 | TRBV5-1 | TGCGCCAGCAGCCATGGACAGTCCGGGGAGACCCAGTACTTC | CASSHGQSGETQYF
TRBD2 | . | TRBJ2-1 | TRBV27 | TGTGCCAGCAGTTTATGGGCGGGAGGGCGAAATGAGCAGTTCTTC | CASSLWAGGRNEQFF
. | . | TRBJ1-1 | TRBV30 | TGTGCCTGGAGCGACCGGACTGAGTTGAACACTGAAGCTTTCTTT | CAWSDRTELNTEAFF
TRBD1 | . | TRBJ1-4 | TRBV5-5 | TGTGCCAGCAGCTCCCTTAAGTCGCTACCGGGACAGCCTTCCGGAAAACTGTTTTTT | CASSSLKSLPGQPSGKLFF
. | . | TRBJ1-4 | TRBV5-6 | TGTGCCAGCAGCTTGGGCCAGGTGGTTGAAAAACTGTTTTTT | CASSLGQVVEKLFF
. | . | TRBJ2-1 | TRBV7-3 | TGTGCCAGCAGCCGGGACTCCTACTACAATGAGCAGTTCTTC | CASSRDSYYNEQFF
TRBD2 | once | TRBJ2-3 | TRBV11-2 | TGTGCCAGCAGCTTACGGGGACTAGCGGGAGTCCCAGATACGCAGTATTTT | CASSLRGLAGVPDTQYF
TRBD1 | . | TRBJ2-2 | TRBV5-6 | TGTGCCAGCAGCGGGGACAGGGGGCTGCGGGGCACCGGGGAGCTGTTTTTT | CASSGDRGLRGTGELFF
TRBD2 | . | TRBJ2-5 | TRBV19 | TGTGCCAGTAGTATAGAGAGAGCGGGAGGGCCAGAGACCCAGTACTTC | CASSIERAGGPETQYF
. | . | TRBJ1-5 | TRBV7-9 | TGTGCCAGCAGCTTAGGGCCAGGGTTTAATCAGCCCCAGCATTTT | CASSLGPGFNQPQHF
TRBD1 | . | TRBJ2-2 | TRBV19 | TGTGCCAGTAGTGCGGGACAGGCGGGAGAGCTGTTTTTT | CASSAGQAGELFF
TRBD2 | . | TRBJ2-5 | TRBV19 | TGTGCCAGTAGCCCAAATCCGGCGGGAGGGCGGGAGGAGACCCAGTACTTC | CASSPNPAGGREETQYF
. | . | TRBJ1-2 | TRBV2 | TGTGCCAGCAGTGGGACATTCCTTAACTATGGCTACACCTTC | CASSGTFLNYGYTF
. | . | TRBJ1-1 | TRBV7-6 | TGTGCCAGCAGCTTAAGAGGACGGGGGGCCGGGAACACTGAAGCTTTCTTT | CASSLRGRGAGNTEAFF
TRBD1 | . | TRBJ1-5 | TRBV19 | TGTGCCAGTAACCCCATAGGGACAGGGAATAGCAATCAGCCCCAGCATTTT | CASNPIGTGNSNQPQHF
TRBD2 | . | TRBJ2-1 | TRBV19 | TGTGCCAGTAGTCCGACTAGCGGGAGTTACAATGAGCAGTTCTTC | CASSPTSGSYNEQFF
. | . | TRBJ2-1 | TRBV11-2 | TGTGCCAGCAGCTTAGCCCCAACTAATGAGCAGTTCTTC | CASSLAPTNEQFF
. | . | TRBJ1-2 | TRBV5-1 | TGCGCCAGCAGCAAGGACGGAGGCTATGGCTACACCTTC | CASSKDGGYGYTF
. | . | TRBJ1-5 | TRBV4-1 | TGCGCCAGCAGCCAAGATGGAGGTTTAAATCAGCCCCAGCATTTT | CASSQDGGLNQPQHF
TRBD1 | . | TRBJ1-5 | TRBV5-6 | TGTGCCAGCAGCTTGATGGGGACAGGGGGCAATCAGCCCCAGCATTTT | CASSLMGTGGNQPQHF
TRBD1 | . | TRBJ1-5 | TRBV6-5 | TGTGCCAGCAGATGGGACAGGGAGCTCAATCAGCCCCAGCATTTT | CASRWDRELNQPQHF
TRBD2 | . | TRBJ2-1 | TRBV4-3 | TGCGCCAGCAGCCAAGTGGCGACTAGCGCCTACAATGAGCAGTTCTTC | CASSQVATSAYNEQFF
TRBD1 | few | TRBJ2-2 | TRBV10-3 | TGTGCCATCAGGGGACAGGGGGGCACCGGGGAGCTGTTTTTT | CAIRGQGGTGELFF
. | . | TRBJ1-1 | TRBV9 | TGTGCCAGCAACGGCCCCGGCGGAGCTTTCTTT | CASNGPGGAFF
. | . | TRBJ1-2 | TRBV27 | TGTGCCAGCAGTTTATCAGGGGGTGGGGTTGGCTACACCTTC | CASSLSGGGVGYTF
. | . | TRBJ2-6 | TRBV9 | TGTGCCAGCAGCCAAACTTTTGGCTCTGGGGCCAACGTCCTGACTTTC | CASSQTFGSGANVLTF
. | . | TRBJ1-2 | TRBV6-5 | TGTGCCAGCTCCCTATCCCAGGCTAACTATGGCTACACCTTC | CASSLSQANYGYTF
. | . | TRBJ2-5 | TRBV7-7 | TGTGCTAGCAGCTTAATGAGAGGGCAAGAGACCCAGTACTTC | CASSLMRGQETQYF
TRBD1 | . | TRBJ1-1 | TRBV5-6 | TGTGCCAGCAGCCGGAGGGGACAGGAAGCTTTCTTT | CASSRRGQEAFF
. | . | TRBJ2-7 | TRBV5-5 | TGTGCCAGCAGCTTTTTGGACAGTACCTACGAGCAGTACTTC | CASSFLDSTYEQYF
. | . | TRBJ2-7 | TRBV12-5 | TGTGCTAGTGGTTTGGTATTCGGTCTGAGCGGGTCCTCCTACGAGCAGTACTTC | CASGLVFGLSGSSYEQYF
. | . | TRBJ1-2 | TRBV4-1 | TGCGCCAGCAGCCAAGATCGAGGGACAACTAACTATGGCTACACCTTC | CASSQDRGTTNYGYTF
. | . | TRBJ2-7 | TRBV19 | TGTGCCAGTAGTAGATCGATACACAGCTCCTACGAGCAGTACTTC | CASSRSIHSSYEQYF
TRBD2 | . | TRBJ2-1 | TRBV27 | TGTGCCAGCAGTGTAACTAGCGGGAGGGCAGGTGAGCAGTTCTTC | CASSVTSGRAGEQFF
. | . | TRBJ2-1 | TRBV5-1 | TGCGCCAGCAGCTTGGACCCCCGGGGGGCTGATGAGCAGTTCTTC | CASSLDPRGADEQFF
. | few | TRBJ2-2 | TRBV4-1 | TGCGCCAGCAGCCAAAGGGGGATCACAGGGATGACCGGGGAGCTGTTTTTT | CASSQRGITGMTGELFF
. | . | TRBJ1-5 | TRBV6-4 | TGTGCCAGCAGTGACACGCCCCGACGGGGTCAGCCCCAGCATTTT | CASSDTPRRGQPQHF
. | . | TRBJ1-2 | TRBV2 | TGTGCCAGGTGGGACACCCGGTACTATGGCTACACCTTC | CARWDTRYYGYTF